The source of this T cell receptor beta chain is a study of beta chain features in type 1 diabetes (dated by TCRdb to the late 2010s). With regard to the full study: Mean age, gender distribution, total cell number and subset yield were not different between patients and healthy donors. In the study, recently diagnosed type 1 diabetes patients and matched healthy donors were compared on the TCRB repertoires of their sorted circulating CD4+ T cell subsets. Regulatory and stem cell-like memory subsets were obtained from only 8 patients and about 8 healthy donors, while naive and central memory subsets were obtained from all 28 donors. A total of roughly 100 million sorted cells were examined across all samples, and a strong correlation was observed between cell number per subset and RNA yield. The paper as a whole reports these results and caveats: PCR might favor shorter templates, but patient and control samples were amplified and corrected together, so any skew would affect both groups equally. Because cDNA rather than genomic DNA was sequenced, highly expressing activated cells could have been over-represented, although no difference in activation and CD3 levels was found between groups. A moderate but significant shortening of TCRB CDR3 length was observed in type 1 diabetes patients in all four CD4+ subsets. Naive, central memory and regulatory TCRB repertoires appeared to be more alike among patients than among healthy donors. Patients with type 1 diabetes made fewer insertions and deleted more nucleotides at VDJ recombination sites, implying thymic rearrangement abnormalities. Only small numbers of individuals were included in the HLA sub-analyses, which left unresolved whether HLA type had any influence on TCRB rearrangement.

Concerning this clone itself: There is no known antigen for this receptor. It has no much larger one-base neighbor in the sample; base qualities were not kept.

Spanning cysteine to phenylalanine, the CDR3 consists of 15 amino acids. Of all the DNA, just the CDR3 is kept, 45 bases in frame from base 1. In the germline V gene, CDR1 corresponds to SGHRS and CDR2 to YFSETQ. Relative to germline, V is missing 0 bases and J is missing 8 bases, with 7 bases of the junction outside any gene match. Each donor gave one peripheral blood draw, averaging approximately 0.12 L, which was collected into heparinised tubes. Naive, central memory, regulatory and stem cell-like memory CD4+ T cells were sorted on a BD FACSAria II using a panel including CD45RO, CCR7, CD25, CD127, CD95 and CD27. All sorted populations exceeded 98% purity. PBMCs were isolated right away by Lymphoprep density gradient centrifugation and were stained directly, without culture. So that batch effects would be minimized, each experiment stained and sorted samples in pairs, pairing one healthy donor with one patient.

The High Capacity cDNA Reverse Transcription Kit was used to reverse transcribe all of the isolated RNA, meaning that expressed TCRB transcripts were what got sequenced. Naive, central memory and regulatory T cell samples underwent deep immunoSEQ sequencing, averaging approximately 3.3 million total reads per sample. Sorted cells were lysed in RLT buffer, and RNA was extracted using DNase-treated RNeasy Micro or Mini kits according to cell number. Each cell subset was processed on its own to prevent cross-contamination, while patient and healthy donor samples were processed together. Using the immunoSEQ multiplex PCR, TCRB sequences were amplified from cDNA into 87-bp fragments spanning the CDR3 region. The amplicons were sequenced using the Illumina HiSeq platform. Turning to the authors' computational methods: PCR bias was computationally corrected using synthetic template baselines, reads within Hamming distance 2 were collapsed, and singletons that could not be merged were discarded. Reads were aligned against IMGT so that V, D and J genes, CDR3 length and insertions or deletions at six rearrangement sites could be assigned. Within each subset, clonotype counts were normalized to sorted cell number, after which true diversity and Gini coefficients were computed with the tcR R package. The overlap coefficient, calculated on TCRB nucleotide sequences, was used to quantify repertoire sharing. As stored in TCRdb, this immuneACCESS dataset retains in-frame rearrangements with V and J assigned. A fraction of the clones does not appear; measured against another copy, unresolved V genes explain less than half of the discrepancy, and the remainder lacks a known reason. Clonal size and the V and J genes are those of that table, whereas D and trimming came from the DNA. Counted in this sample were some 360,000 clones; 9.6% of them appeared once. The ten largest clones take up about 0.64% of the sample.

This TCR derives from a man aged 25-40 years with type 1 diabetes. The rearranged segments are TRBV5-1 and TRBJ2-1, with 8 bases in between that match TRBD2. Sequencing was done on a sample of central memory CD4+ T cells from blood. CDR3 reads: CASSLGGGRPDEQFF. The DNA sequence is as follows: TGCGCCAGCAGCTTGGGAGGCGGGAGGCCGGATGAGCAGTTCTTC.